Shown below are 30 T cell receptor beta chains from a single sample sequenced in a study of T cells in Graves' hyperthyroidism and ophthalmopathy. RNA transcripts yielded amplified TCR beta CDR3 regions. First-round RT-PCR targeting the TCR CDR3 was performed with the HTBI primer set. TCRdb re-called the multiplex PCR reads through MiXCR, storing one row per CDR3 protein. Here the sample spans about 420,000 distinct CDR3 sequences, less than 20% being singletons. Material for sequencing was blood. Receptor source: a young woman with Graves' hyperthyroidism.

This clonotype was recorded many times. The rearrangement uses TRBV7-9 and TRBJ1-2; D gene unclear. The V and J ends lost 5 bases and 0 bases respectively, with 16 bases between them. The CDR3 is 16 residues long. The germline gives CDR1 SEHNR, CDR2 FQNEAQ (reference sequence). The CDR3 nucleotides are TGTGCCAGCAGCCTCCCCTGGGCCCTTCCTAACTATGGCTACACCTTC. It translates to CASSLPWALPNYGYTF.

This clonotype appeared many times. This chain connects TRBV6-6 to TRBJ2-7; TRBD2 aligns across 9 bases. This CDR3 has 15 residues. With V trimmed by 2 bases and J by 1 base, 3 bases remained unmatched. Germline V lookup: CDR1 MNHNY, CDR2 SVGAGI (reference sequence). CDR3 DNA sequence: TGTGCCAGCAGTTACGTGACTAGCGGTTCCTACGAGCAGTACTTC. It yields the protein CASSYVTSGSYEQYF.

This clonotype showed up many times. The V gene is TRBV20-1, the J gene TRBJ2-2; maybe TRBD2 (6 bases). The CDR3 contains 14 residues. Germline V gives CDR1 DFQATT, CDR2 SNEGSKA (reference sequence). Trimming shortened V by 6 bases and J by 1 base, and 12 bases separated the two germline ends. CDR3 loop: CSAPAGLNTGELFF. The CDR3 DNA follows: TGCAGTGCACCAGCGGGTCTGAACACCGGGGAGCTGTTTTTT.

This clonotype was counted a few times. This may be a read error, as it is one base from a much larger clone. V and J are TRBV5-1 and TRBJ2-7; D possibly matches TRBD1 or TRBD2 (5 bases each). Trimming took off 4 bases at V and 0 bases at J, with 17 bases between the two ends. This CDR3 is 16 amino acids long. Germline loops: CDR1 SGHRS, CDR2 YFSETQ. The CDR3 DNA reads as TGCGCCAGCAGCCCCGGGGCCTCCAGCGACTCCTACGAGCAGTACTTC. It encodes CASSPGASSDSYEQYF.

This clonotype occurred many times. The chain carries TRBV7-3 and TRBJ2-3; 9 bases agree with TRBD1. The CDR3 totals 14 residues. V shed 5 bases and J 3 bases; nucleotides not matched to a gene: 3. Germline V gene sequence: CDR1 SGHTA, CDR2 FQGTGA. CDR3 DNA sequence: TGTGCCAGCAGCGGACAGGGGAATACAGATACGCAGTATTTT. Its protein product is CASSGQGNTDTQYF.

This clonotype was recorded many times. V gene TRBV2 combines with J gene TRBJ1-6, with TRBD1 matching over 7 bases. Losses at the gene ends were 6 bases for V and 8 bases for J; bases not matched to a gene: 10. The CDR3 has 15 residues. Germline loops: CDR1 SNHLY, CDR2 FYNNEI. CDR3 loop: CASRFTGAVDSPLHF. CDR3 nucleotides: TGTGCCAGCAGGTTTACAGGGGCGGTGGATTCACCCCTCCACTTT. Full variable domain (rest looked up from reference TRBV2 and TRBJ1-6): EPEVTQTPSHQVTQMGQEVILRCVPISNHLYFYWYRQILGQKVEFLVSFYNNEISEKSEIFDDQFSVERPDGSNFTLKIRSTKLEDSAMYFCASRFTGAVDSPLHFGNGTRLTVT.

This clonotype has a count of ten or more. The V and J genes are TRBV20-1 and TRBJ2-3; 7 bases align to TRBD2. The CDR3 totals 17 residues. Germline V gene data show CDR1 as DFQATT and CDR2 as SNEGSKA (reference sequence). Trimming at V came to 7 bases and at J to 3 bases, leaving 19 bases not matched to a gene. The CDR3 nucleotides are TGCAGTGGCCCCCGACTAACGGGTCCCGGGGGGACAGATACGCAGTATTTT. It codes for CSGPRLTGPGGTDTQYF.

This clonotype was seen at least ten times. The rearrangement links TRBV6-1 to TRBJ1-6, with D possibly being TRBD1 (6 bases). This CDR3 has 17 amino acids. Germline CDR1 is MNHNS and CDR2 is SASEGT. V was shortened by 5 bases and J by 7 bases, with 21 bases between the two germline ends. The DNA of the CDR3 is TGTGCCAGCAGTCAGGGGACCCTGACTATGGGGAATTCACCCCTCCACTTT. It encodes CASSQGTLTMGNSPLHF.

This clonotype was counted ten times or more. CDR3 in DNA: TGTGCCAGCAGTCCCGCAGGGGATCGGTATGGCTACACCTTC. It encodes CASSPAGDRYGYTF. V usage is TRBV3-1 and J usage is TRBJ1-2, with D maybe TRBD1 (6 bases). Deletions cut 6 bases from V and 5 bases from J, with 16 bases between. Germline V gene data show CDR1 as LGHDT and CDR2 as YNNKEL (reference sequence). This CDR3 has 14 residues.

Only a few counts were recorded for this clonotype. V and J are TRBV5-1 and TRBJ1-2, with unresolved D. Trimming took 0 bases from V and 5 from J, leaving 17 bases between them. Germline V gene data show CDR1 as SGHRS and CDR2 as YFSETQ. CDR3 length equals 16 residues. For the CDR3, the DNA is TGCGCCAGCAGCTTGGGTGAGGCACACCCTTCTTATGGCTACACCTTC. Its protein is CASSLGEAHPSYGYTF.

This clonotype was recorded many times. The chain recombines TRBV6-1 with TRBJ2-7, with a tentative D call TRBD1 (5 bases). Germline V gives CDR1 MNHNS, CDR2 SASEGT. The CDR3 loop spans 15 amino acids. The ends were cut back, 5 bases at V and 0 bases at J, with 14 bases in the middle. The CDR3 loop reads CASSNTGLSSYEQYF. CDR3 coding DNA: TGTGCCAGCAGTAATACAGGCCTAAGCTCCTACGAGCAGTACTTC.

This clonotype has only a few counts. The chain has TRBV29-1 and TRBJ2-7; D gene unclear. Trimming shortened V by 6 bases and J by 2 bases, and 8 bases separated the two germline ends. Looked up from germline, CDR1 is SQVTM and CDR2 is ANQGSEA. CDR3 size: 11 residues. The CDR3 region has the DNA TGCAGCGTGGCCGGGCCCTACGAGCAGTACTTC. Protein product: CSVAGPYEQYF.

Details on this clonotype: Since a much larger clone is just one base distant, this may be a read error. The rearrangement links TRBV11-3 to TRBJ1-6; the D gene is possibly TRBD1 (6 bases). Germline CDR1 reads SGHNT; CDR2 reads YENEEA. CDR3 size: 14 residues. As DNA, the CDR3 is TGTGCCAACAGCTTAATGGGGGGCCGATCACCCCTCCACTTT. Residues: CANSLMGGRSPLHF.

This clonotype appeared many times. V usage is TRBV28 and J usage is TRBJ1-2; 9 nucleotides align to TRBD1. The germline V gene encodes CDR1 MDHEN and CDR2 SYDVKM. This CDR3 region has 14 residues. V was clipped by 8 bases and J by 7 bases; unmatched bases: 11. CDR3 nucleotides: TGTGCCAGCTGGCACAAGGGGACAGGGAGTGGCTACACCTTC. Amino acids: CASWHKGTGSGYTF.

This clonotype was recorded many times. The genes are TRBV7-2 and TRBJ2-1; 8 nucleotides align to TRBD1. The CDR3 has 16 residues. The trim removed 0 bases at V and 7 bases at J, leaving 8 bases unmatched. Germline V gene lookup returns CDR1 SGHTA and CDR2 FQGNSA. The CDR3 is CASSLAPGRGRNEQFF. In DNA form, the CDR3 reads TGTGCCAGCAGCTTAGCCCCCGGCAGGGGGCGAAATGAGCAGTTCTTC. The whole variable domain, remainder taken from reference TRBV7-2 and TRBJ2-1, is GAGVSQSPSNKVTEKGKDVELRCDPISGHTALYWYRQSLGQGLEFLIYFQGNSAPDKSGLPSDRFSAERTGGSVSTLTIQRTQQEDSAVYLCASSLAPGRGRNEQFFGPGTRLTVL.

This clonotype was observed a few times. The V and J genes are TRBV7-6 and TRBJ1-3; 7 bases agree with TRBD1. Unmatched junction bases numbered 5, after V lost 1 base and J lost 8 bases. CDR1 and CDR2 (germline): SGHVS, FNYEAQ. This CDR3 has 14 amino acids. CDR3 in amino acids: CASSLGTGGDTIYF. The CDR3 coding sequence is TGTGCCAGCAGCTTAGGGACAGGCGGGGACACCATATATTTT.

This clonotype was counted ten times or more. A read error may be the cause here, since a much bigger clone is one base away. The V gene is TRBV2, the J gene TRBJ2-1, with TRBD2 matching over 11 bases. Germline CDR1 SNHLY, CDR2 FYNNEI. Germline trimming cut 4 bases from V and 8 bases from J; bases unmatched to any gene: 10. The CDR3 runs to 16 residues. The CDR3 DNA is TGTGCCAGCAGTGTAACGGGACTAGCGGAAGGTGATGAGCAGTTCTTC. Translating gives CASSVTGLAEGDEQFF. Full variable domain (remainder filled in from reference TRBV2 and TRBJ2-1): EPEVTQTPSHQVTQMGQEVILRCVPISNHLYFYWYRQILGQKVEFLVSFYNNEISEKSEIFDDQFSVERPDGSNFTLKIRSTKLEDSAMYFCASSVTGLAEGDEQFFGPGTRLTVL.

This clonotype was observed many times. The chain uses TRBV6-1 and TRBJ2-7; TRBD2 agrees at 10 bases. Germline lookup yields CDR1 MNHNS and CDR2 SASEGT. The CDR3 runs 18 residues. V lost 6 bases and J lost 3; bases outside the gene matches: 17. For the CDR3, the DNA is TGTGCCAGCAGCCGTAAGGAGCGGACTAGCGGCGCCTTCTACGAGCAGTACTTC. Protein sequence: CASSRKERTSGAFYEQYF.

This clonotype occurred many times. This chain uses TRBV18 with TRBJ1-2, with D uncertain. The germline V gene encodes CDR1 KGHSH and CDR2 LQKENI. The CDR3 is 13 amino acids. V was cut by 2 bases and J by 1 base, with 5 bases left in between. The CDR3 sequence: CASSPGLNYGYTF. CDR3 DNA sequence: TGTGCCAGCTCACCAGGGCTTAACTATGGCTACACCTTC.

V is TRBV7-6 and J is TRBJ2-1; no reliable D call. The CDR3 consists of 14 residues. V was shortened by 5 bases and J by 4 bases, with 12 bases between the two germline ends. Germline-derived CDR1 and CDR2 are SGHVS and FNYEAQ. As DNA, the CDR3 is TGTGCCAGCAGCGTCCGGGCCCTTTACAATGAGCAGTTCTTC. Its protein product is CASSVRALYNEQFF.

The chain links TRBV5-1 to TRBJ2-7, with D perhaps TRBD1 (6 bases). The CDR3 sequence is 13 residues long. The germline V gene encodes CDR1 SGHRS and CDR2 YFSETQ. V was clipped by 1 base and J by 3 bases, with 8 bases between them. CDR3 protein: CASSLTGNYEQYF. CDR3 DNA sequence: TGCGCCAGCAGCTTGACAGGGAACTACGAGCAGTACTTC. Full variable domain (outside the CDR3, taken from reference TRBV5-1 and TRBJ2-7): KAGVTQTPRYLIKTRGQQVTLSCSPISGHRSVSWYQQTPGQGLQFLFEYFSETQRNKGNFPGRFSGRQFSNSRSEMNVSTLELGDSALYLCASSLTGNYEQYFGPGTRLTVT.

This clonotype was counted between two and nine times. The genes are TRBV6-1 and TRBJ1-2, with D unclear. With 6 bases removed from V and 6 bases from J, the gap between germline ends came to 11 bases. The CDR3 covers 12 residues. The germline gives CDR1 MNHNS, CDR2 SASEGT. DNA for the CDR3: TGTGCCAGCAGGACCGGAACGGATGGCTACACCTTC. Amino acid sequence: CASRTGTDGYTF.

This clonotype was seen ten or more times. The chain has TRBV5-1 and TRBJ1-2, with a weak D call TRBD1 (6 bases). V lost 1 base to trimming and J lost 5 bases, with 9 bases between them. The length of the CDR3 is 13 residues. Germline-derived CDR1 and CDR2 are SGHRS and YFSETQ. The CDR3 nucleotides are TGCGCCAGCAGCTTGCACAGGGAGTATGGCTACACCTTC. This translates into CASSLHREYGYTF.

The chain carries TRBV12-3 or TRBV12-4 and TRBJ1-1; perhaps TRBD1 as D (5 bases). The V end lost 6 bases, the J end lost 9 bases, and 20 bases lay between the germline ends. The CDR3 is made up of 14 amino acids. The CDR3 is CASSRTGTAPKAFF. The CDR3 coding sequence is TGTGCCAGCAGCCGAACCGGGACGGCTCCCAAAGCTTTCTTT.

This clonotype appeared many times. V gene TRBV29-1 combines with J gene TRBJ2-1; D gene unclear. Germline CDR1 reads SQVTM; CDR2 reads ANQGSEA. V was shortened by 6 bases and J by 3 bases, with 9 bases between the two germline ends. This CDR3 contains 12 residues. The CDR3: CSVERGYNEQFF. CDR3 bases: TGCAGCGTCGAACGAGGCTACAATGAGCAGTTCTTC.

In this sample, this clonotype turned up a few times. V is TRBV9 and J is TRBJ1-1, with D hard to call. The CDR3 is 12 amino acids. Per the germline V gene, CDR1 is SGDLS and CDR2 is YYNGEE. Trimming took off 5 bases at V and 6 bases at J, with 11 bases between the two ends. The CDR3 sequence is CASRGTGAEAFF. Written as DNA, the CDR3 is TGTGCCAGCAGAGGAACCGGGGCTGAAGCTTTCTTT.

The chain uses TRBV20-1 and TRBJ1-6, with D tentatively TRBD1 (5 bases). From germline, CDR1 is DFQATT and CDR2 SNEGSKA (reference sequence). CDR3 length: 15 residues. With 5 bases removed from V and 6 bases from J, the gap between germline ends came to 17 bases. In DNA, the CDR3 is TGCAGTGCTTGGAATTCCGGGACCCCTAATTCACCCCTCCACTTT. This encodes CSAWNSGTPNSPLHF.

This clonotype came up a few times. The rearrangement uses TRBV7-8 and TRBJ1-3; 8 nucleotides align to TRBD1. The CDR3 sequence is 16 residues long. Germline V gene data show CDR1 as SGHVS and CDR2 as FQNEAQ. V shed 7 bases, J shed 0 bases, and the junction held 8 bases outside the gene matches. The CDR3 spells CASNQGARSSGNTIYF. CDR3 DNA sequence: TGTGCCAGCAACCAGGGGGCGCGGAGCTCTGGAAACACCATATATTTT. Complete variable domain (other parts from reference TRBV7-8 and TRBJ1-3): GAGVSQSPRYKVAKRGQDVALRCDPISGHVSLFWYQQALGQGPEFLTYFQNEAQLDKSGLPSDRFFAERPEGSVSTLKIQRTQQEDSAVYLCASNQGARSSGNTIYFGEGSWLTVV.

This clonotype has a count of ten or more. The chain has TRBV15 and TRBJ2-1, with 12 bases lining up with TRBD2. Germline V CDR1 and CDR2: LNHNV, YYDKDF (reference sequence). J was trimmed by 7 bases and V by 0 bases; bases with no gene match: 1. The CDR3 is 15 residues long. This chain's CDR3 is CATSRDTSGGNEQFF. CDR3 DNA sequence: TGTGCCACCAGCAGAGATACTAGCGGGGGGAATGAGCAGTTCTTC. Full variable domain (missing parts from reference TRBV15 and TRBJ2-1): DAMVIQNPRYQVTQFGKPVTLSCSQTLNHNVMYWYQQKSSQAPKLLFHYYDKDFNNEADTPDNFQSRRPNTSFCFLDIRSPGLGDTAMYLCATSRDTSGGNEQFFGPGTRLTVL.

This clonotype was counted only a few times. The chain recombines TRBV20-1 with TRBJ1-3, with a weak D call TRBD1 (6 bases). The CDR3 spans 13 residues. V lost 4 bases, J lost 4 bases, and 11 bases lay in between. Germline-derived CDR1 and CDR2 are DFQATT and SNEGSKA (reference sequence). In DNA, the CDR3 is TGCAGTGCTATGCAGGGGACAGGAAACACCATATATTTT. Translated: CSAMQGTGNTIYF.